Below are 3 T cell receptor beta chains sequenced from a single sample in a study of T cell clonotyping in hematopoietic cell transplantation. The protocol was immunoSEQ multiplex PCR, while the TCRdb copy is restricted to in-frame clones and leaves out a portion. The sample contains under 4,000 clones, about three quarters of which appear only once. Source: peripheral blood mononuclear cells, taken 30 days after allogeneic stem cell transplant. The source of these receptors is a male patient aged 35-50 years who had an allogeneic stem cell transplant from an unrelated donor, so the T cells may come from the graft donor. Some clones in this sample may be carry-over from other donors' samples.

The genes are TRBV30 and TRBJ2-5; 11 bases line up with TRBD2. CDR1 and CDR2 from the germline V gene are GTSNPN and SVGIG (reference sequence). This CDR3 is 16 amino acids long. V trimming: 0 bases; J trimming: 1 base; junction bases outside the gene matches: 4. The CDR3 here is CAWSVPGTSGQETQYF. The CDR3 DNA sequence: TGTGCCTGGAGTGTGCCCGGGACTAGCGGCCAAGAGACCCAGTACTTC. The full variable domain, with the rest looked up from reference TRBV30 and TRBJ2-5, is SQTIHQWPATLVQPVGSPLSLECTVEGTSNPNLYWYRQAAGRGLQLLFYSVGIGQISSEVPQNLSASRPQDRQFILSSKKLLLSDSGFYLCAWSVPGTSGQETQYFGPGTRLLVL.

The V gene is TRBV19, the J gene TRBJ1-5; TRBD1 matches at 9 bases. Per germline, CDR1 LNHDA and CDR2 SQIVND (reference sequence). After removal of 3 bases from V and 10 bases from J, the junction contained 4 bases not matched to a gene. This CDR3 is 13 amino acids long. The CDR3 sequence: CASSMGTGTPQHF. The DNA for the CDR3 is TGTGCCAGTAGTATGGGGACAGGGACCCCCCAGCATTTT.

This chain connects TRBV9 to TRBJ1-1; D possibly corresponds to TRBD1 (6 bases). The ends were cut back, 4 bases at V and 5 bases at J, with 18 bases in the middle. The germline CDR1 and CDR2 sequences are SGDLS and YYNGEE. The CDR3 has 15 amino acids. The CDR3 protein is CASSPHLQGGTEAFF. Here the CDR3 DNA reads TGTGCCAGCAGCCCACATTTACAGGGAGGAACTGAAGCTTTCTTT.